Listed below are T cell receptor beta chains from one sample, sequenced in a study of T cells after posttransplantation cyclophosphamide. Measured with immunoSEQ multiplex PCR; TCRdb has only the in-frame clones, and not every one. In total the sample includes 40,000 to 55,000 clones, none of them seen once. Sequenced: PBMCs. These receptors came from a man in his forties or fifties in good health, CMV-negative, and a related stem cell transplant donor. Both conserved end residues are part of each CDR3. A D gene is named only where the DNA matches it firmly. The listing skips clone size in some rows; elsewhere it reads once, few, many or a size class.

CASSLGQVGVNQPQHF TGTGCCAGCAGCCTGGGACAGGTTGGGGTTAATCAGCCCCAGCATTTT TRBV5-8 many TRBD1 TRBJ1-5
CASSVYMGTREKLFF TGTGCCAGCAGTGTCTACATGGGGACTAGGGAAAAACTGTTTTTT TRBV28 many . TRBJ1-4
CASSITGGYGYTF TGTGCCAGCAGTATTACGGGTGGCTATGGCTACACCTTC TRBV13 many . TRBJ1-2
CASSWASGSTDTQYF TGTGCCAGCAGCTGGGCTAGCGGGAGCACAGATACGCAGTATTTT TRBV7-2 . TRBD2 TRBJ2-3
CASSFLTGSSYEQYF TGCGCCAGCAGCTTTTTGACAGGGAGCTCCTACGAGCAGTACTTC TRBV5-1 many TRBD1 TRBJ2-7
CAWMASATNTGELFF TGTGCCTGGATGGCTAGCGCTACGAACACCGGGGAGCTGTTTTTT TRBV30 many . TRBJ2-2
CASSGDRADEKLFF TGTGCCAGCAGCGGAGACAGGGCGGATGAAAAACTGTTTTTT TRBV6-5 many TRBD1 TRBJ1-4
CASSSTGSANEKLFF TGTGCCAGCAGTTCCACAGGGTCGGCTAATGAAAAACTGTTTTTT TRBV6-5 many . TRBJ1-4
CASSRLRTGGVGVTYEQYF TGTGCCAGCAGCCGATTGAGGACAGGGGGCGTAGGGGTAACCTACGAGCAGTACTTC TRBV7-9 many TRBD1 TRBJ2-7
CASSFSQGARETQYF TGTGCCAGTAGTTTTTCACAGGGGGCGCGGGAGACCCAGTACTTC TRBV19 many TRBD1 TRBJ2-5
CASSFSGRNNEQFF TGTGCCAGCAGTTTCAGCGGGAGGAACAATGAGCAGTTCTTC TRBV27 many TRBD2 TRBJ2-1
CASSFNRLGRGGELFF TGTGCCAGCAGTTTTAACAGGTTGGGGCGAGGCGGGGAGCTGTTTTTT TRBV28 many . TRBJ2-2
CASSLDVGQGFQTQYF TGTGCCAGCAGCTTAGATGTGGGACAAGGTTTTCAGACCCAGTACTTC TRBV11-2 many . TRBJ2-5
CASSDNSGSTGELFF TGCGCCAGCAGTGATAATAGCGGGAGTACCGGGGAGCTGTTTTTT TRBV10-1 many TRBD2 TRBJ2-2
CASSQWMEGEQYF TGTGCCAGCAGCCAATGGATGGAGGGCGAGCAGTACTTC TRBV14 many . TRBJ2-7
CASSPELGEDTQYF TGTGCCAGCTCACCGGAACTAGGTGAAGATACGCAGTATTTT TRBV18 many . TRBJ2-3
CASSYRGGETQYF TGTGCCAGCAGTTACCGCGGGGGCGAGACCCAGTACTTC TRBV6-6 many . TRBJ2-5
CASSSTSGSRQVYNEQFF TGTGCCAGCAGTTCCACTAGCGGGTCCCGTCAGGTGTACAATGAGCAGTTCTTC TRBV28 many TRBD2 TRBJ2-1
CASSLTMSSYNEQFF TGTGCCAGCAGCCTGACTATGAGCTCCTACAATGAGCAGTTCTTC TRBV7-3 many . TRBJ2-1
CASSSFQETQYF TGTGCCAGCAGCTCTTTTCAAGAGACCCAGTACTTC TRBV28 many . TRBJ2-5
CASSIRSGQNQPQHF TGTGCCAGTAGTATTCGGTCGGGACAGAATCAGCCCCAGCATTTT TRBV19 many TRBD1 TRBJ1-5
CASLGGGNEQFF TGTGCCAGCTTAGGGGGGGGAAATGAGCAGTTCTTC TRBV19 many . TRBJ2-1
CAVVWNTEAFF TGTGCCGTAGTATGGAACACTGAAGCTTTCTTT TRBV30 many . TRBJ1-1
CASSLSLQETQYF TGTGCCAGCAGCTTATCGTTACAAGAGACCCAGTACTTC TRBV7-2 many . TRBJ2-5
CATQTRWGNEQFF TGTGCCACCCAGACTAGATGGGGCAATGAGCAGTTCTTC TRBV2 many . TRBJ2-1
CASSPTGQTQYF TGTGCCAGCAGTCCAACAGGTCAGACCCAGTACTTC TRBV2 many . TRBJ2-5
CSVGTGDRWIGYTF TGCAGCGTAGGGACGGGCGACAGGTGGATAGGCTACACCTTC TRBV29-1 many . TRBJ1-2
CAINRGGDYGYTF TGTGCCATCAATCGGGGAGGGGACTATGGCTACACCTTC TRBV6-1 . . TRBJ1-2
CASGNPGLAGYEQYF TGTGCCAGCGGAAACCCGGGACTAGCGGGTTACGAGCAGTACTTC TRBV7-9 many TRBD2 TRBJ2-7
CASSLGQSDNYGYTF TGTGCCAGCAGCCTGGGACAGTCAGACAACTATGGCTACACCTTC TRBV4-2 many TRBD1 TRBJ1-2
CASTLRTSGSTDTQYF TGTGCCAGCACCCTAAGGACTAGCGGTTCCACAGATACGCAGTATTTT TRBV28 . TRBD2 TRBJ2-3
CASSLSSTNEKLFF TGTGCCAGCAGCTTAAGCTCAACTAATGAAAAACTGTTTTTT TRBV7-8 many . TRBJ1-4